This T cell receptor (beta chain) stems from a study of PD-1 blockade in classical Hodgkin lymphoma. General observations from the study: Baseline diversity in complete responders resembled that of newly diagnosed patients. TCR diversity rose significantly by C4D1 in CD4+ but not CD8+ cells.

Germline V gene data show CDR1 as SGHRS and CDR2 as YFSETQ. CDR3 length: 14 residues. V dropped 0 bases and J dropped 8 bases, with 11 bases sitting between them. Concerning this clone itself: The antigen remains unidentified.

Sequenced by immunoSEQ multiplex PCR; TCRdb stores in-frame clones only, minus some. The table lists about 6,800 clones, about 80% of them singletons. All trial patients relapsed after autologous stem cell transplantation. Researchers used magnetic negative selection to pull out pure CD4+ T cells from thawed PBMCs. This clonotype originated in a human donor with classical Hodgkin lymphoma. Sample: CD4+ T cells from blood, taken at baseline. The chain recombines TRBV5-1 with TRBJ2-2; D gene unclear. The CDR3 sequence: CASSLGQIQGELFF. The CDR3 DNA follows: TGCGCCAGCAGCTTGGGGCAGATACAAGGGGAGCTGTTTTTT.